Listed below are T cell receptor beta chains from one sample, sequenced in a study of neurological immune-mediated disorders. TCRdb passed the 5' RACE reads through MiXCR, listing each CDR3 protein once. This sample has roughly 24,000 distinct CDR3 sequences, with about an eighth found just once. Sequences were obtained from PBMCs. Every receptor here comes from a woman in her fifties or sixties with HTLV-1-associated myelopathy (HAM/TSP). CDR3s include the opening cysteine and the closing phenylalanine or tryptophan. A D gene is named only where the DNA matches it firmly. Size is omitted from some rows. Given values are once, few, many or a class for expanded clones.

V,D,size,J,CDR3,DNA
TRBV5-1,TRBD2,few,TRBJ2-1,CASSSTSGTRISNEQFF,TGCGCCAGCAGCTCAACGTCCGGGACTAGGATCAGCAATGAGCAGTTCTTC
TRBV20-1,-,many,TRBJ2-7,CSARDRTGHYEQYF,TGCAGTGCTAGAGATAGGACGGGGCACTACGAGCAGTACTTC
TRBV29-1,-,many,TRBJ2-4,CSARRGENIQYF,TGCAGCGCCCGAAGGGGTGAAAACATTCAGTACTTC
TRBV6-5,-,many,TRBJ2-7,CASSYSAGAYEQYF,TGTGCCAGCAGTTATAGCGCGGGGGCTTACGAGCAGTACTTC
TRBV19,-,-,TRBJ1-5,CASSPRTQQGTYSNQPQHF,TGTGCCAGTAGTCCCCGAACTCAACAGGGAACGTATAGCAATCAGCCCCAGCATTTT
TRBV5-6,TRBD1,-,TRBJ1-1,CASRENRGVGTEAFF,TGTGCCAGCAGAGAAAACAGGGGCGTCGGCACTGAAGCTTTCTTT
TRBV6-5,TRBD1,many,TRBJ1-2,CASSYSIRGLVGYTF,TGTGCCAGCAGTTACTCGATCAGGGGGCTGGTGGGCTACACCTTC
TRBV7-8,-,many,TRBJ2-3,CASSLAGSNTQYF,TGTGCCAGCAGCTTAGCTGGCAGCAATACGCAGTATTTT
TRBV6-5,TRBD1,many,TRBJ2-3,CASSPQGLPTDTQYF,TGTGCCAGCAGCCCACAGGGGCTGCCCACAGATACGCAGTATTTT
TRBV5-1,-,few,TRBJ2-3,CASSSTAGYSDTQYF,TGCGCCAGCAGCTCTACTGCAGGGTATTCGGATACGCAGTATTTT
TRBV20-1,-,many,TRBJ1-2,CSARAGANYGYTF,TGCAGTGCTAGAGCGGGAGCTAACTATGGCTACACCTTC
TRBV7-2,TRBD2,many,TRBJ2-1,CASSLSSGVNNEQFF,TGTGCCAGCAGCTTATCTAGCGGGGTGAACAATGAGCAGTTCTTC
TRBV12-3/TRBV12-4,-,many,TRBJ1-2,CASSFAASAGYTF,TGTGCCAGCAGTTTCGCGGCCTCCGCTGGCTACACCTTC
TRBV30,TRBD1,many,TRBJ1-5,CAWQGANSNQPQHF,TGTGCCTGGCAGGGGGCGAATAGCAATCAGCCCCAGCATTTT
TRBV21-1,-,many,TRBJ2-3,CASSKKGADGTDTQYF,TGTGCCAGCAGCAAAAAGGGGGCAGACGGCACAGATACGCAGTATTTT
TRBV20-1,-,many,TRBJ1-6,CSARVDDYNSPLHF,TGCAGTGCTAGAGTGGACGACTATAATTCACCCCTCCACTTT
TRBV20-1,TRBD1,many,TRBJ1-3,CSARTGAGNTIYF,TGCAGTGCTCGGACAGGGGCTGGAAACACCATATATTTT
TRBV5-1,-,many,TRBJ1-2,CASSRDDNYGYTF,TGCGCCAGCAGCCGGGACGATAACTATGGCTACACCTTC
TRBV5-1,TRBD1,many,TRBJ2-7,CASSLASRQGADEQYF,TGCGCCAGCAGCTTGGCATCCCGACAGGGGGCAGACGAGCAGTACTTC
TRBV20-1,TRBD2,many,TRBJ2-1,CSARGGLAGVLNEQFF,TGCAGTGCTAGAGGGGGACTAGCGGGAGTATTAAATGAGCAGTTCTTC